These T cell receptor beta chains were read from a single sample in a study of blood T cells in healthy people across ages. Each CDR3 protein gets one entry after TCRdb re-called the 5' RACE reads with MiXCR. Of under 1,000,000 distinct CDR3 sequences listed, about 37% are singletons. Input material: blood. All receptors come from a man aged 18 to 29 in good health. CDR3s include the opening cysteine and the closing phenylalanine or tryptophan.

V: TRBV27
J: TRBJ2-1
CDR3: CASRPGQGGNEQFF

V: TRBV4-2
J: TRBJ1-2
CDR3: CASSSPGQGEGYTF

V: TRBV4-3
J: TRBJ2-3
CDR3: CASSQARLATDTQYF

V: TRBV5-5
J: TRBJ1-4
CDR3: CASSLGTGVANEKLFF

V: TRBV28
J: TRBJ1-2
CDR3: CASRVGTDNYGYTF

V: TRBV3-1
J: TRBJ1-1
CDR3: CASSQNRVTEAFF

V: TRBV7-9
J: TRBJ2-5
CDR3: CASSPGWETQYF

V: TRBV14
J: TRBJ2-5
CDR3: CASSQGGSEGDQYF

V: TRBV3-1
J: TRBJ2-4
CDR3: CASSLIQALAKNIQYF

V: TRBV25-1
J: TRBJ2-1
CDR3: CASSELSGRNNEQFF

V: TRBV6-2/TRBV6-3
J: TRBJ2-7
CDR3: CASSQTPIAGAFYNEQYF

V: TRBV29-1
J: TRBJ2-5
CDR3: CSVERGQLVRNEQYF

V: TRBV14
J: TRBJ2-3
CDR3: CASSQVGGQYTDTQYF

V: TRBV2
J: TRBJ2-1
CDR3: CACVGGRFYNEQFF

V: TRBV7-9
J: TRBJ1-1
CDR3: CASSYPTQGANTEAFF

V: TRBV4-3
J: TRBJ2-7
CDR3: CASSQEKVSYEQYF

V: TRBV20-1
J: TRBJ2-1
CDR3: CSAVRDWGNEQFF

V: TRBV6-6
J: TRBJ2-5
CDR3: CASSYDDRARETQYF

V: TRBV7-9
J: TRBJ1-5
CDR3: CASSSSEWGSNQPQHF

V: TRBV7-2
J: TRBJ2-5
CDR3: CAISDYNEQYF

V: TRBV6-1
J: TRBJ1-5
CDR3: CASTIPRDRGGFSNQPQHF

V: TRBV7-9
J: TRBJ2-6
CDR3: CASSDTGSYSGANVLTF